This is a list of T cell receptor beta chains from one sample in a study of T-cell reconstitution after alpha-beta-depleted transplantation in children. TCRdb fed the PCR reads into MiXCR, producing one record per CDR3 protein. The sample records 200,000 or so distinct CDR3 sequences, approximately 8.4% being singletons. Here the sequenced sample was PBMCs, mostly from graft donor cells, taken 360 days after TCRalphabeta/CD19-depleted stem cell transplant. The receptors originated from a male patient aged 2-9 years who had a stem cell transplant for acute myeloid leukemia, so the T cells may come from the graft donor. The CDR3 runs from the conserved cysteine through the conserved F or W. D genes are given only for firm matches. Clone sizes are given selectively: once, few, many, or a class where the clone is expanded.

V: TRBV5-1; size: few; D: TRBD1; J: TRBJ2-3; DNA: TGCGCCAGCAGCTCCTTCGGACAGGGGGCGCGATCAGATACGCAGTATTTT; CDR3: CASSSFGQGARSDTQYF
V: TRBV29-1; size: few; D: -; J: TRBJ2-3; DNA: TGCAGCGTTGTCCTAGGGACGGGTAGGGATACGCAGTATTTT; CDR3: CSVVLGTGRDTQYF
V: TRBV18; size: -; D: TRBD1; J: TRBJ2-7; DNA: TGTGCCAGCTCACCAAAGGGACAGGGGATGGGGGAGCAGTACTTC; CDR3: CASSPKGQGMGEQYF
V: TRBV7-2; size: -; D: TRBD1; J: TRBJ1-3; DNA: TGTGCCAGCAGCATAAACAGGGGGACTGGAAACACCATATATTTT; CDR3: CASSINRGTGNTIYF
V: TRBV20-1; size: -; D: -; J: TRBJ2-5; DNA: TGCAGTGCTACTGGTGCGCGGCGGACCCAAGAGACCCAGTACTTC; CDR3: CSATGARRTQETQYF
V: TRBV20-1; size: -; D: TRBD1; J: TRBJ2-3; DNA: TGCAGTGCTTATTCCGGGACAGGGGCGAGCACAGATACGCAGTATTTT; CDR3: CSAYSGTGASTDTQYF
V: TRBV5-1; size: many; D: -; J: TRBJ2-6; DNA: TGCGCCAGCAGCTACTCCGACTCTGGGGCCAACGTCCTGACTTTC; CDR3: CASSYSDSGANVLTF
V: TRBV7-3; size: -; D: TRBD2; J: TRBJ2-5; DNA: TGTGCCAGCAGCTTAACGCGGGGGGGGATCGAGACCCAGTACTTC; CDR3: CASSLTRGGIETQYF
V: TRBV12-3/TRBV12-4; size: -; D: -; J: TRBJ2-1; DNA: TGTGCCAGCAGGGTAAGCTCCTACAATGAGCAGTTCTTC; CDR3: CASRVSSYNEQFF
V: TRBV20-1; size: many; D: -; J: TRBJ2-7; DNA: TGCAGTGCTAGAATGGGGTCCTACGAGCAGTACTTC; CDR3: CSARMGSYEQYF
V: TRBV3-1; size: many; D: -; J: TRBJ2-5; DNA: TGTGCCAGCAGCCAAAGGAACGGAGAGACCCAGTACTTC; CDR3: CASSQRNGETQYF
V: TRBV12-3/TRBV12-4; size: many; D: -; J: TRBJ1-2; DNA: TGTGCCAGCAGCCTCTTGCCCTATTATGGCTACACCTTC; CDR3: CASSLLPYYGYTF
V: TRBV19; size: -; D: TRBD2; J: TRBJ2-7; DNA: TGTGCCAGTAGTAGGTCCGTGGGACTAGCGGACTCCTACGAGCAGTACTTC; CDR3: CASSRSVGLADSYEQYF
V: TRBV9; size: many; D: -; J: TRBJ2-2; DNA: TGTGCCAGCAGCGTAATGCACCTGAACACCGGGGAGCTGTTTTTT; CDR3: CASSVMHLNTGELFF
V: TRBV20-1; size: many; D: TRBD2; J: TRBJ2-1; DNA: TGCAGTGCTAGCACTAGCGGGAGGAGACACAATGAGCAGTTCTTC; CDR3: CSASTSGRRHNEQFF
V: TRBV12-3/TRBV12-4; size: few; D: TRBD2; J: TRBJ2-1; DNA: TGTGCCAGCAGTTACGGGACTAGCACCAATGAGCAGTTCTTC; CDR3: CASSYGTSTNEQFF
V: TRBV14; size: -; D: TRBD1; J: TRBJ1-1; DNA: TGTGCCAGCAGCCACTGGACAGGGAGATTGAACACTGAAGCTTTCTTT; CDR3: CASSHWTGRLNTEAFF
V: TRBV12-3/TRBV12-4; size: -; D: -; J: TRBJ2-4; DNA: TGTGCCAGCACCACATCCCCCCTAGCGCAAGCCAAAAACATTCAGTACTTC; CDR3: CASTTSPLAQAKNIQYF
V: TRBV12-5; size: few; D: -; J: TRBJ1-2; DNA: TGTGCTAGTGGTTTGGGGACAGTCGGCTACACCTTC; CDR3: CASGLGTVGYTF
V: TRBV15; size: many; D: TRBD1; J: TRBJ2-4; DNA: TGTGCCACCAGCAGCCTGGGACAGGGGGTGCCCTTAGCCAAAAACATTCAGTACTTC; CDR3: CATSSLGQGVPLAKNIQYF
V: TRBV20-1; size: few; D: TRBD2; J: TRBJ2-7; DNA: TGCAGTGCTCCGCCTAGCGGGAGGAACGAGCAGTACTTC; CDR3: CSAPPSGRNEQYF
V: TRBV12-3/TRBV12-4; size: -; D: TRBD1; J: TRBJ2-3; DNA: TGTGCCAGCAGTCCCCGGACAGGCCGAGGAAAACAGTATTTT; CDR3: CASSPRTGRGKQYF
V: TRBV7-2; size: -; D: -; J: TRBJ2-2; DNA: TGTGCCAGCAGGCCCCGAGTTGGCGGGGAGCTGTTTTTT; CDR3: CASRPRVGGELFF
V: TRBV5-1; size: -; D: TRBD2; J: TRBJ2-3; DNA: TGCGCCAGCAGGGAAGAACTAGCGGGAGTATCTGGCACAGATACGCAGTATTTT; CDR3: CASREELAGVSGTDTQYF